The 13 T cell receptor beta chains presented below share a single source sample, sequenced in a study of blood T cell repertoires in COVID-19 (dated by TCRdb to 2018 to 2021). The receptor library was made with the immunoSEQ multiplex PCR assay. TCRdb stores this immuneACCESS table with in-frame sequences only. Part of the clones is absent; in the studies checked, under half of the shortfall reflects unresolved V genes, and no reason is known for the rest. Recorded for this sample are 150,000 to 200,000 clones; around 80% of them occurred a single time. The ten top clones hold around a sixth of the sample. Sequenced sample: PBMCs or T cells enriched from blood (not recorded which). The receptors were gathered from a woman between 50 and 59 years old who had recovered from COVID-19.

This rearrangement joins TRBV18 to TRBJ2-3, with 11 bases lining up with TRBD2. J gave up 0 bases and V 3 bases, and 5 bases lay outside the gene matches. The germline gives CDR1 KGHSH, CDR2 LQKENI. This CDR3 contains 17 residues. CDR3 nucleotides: TGTGCCAGCTCACCCAATAGCGGGAGGGCGAGCACAGATACGCAGTATTTT. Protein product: CASSPNSGRASTDTQYF.

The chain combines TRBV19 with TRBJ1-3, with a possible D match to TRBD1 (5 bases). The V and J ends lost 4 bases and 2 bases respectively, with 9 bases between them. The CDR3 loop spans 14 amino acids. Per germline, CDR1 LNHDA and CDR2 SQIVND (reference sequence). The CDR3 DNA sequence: TGTGCCAGTAGTACCCAGGGAACTGGAAACACCATATATTTT. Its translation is CASSTQGTGNTIYF. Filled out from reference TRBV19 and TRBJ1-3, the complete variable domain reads DGGITQSPKYLFRKEGQNVTLSCEQNLNHDAMYWYRQDPGQGLRLIYYSQIVNDFQKGDIAEGYSVSREKKESFPLTVTSAQKNPTAFYLCASSTQGTGNTIYFGEGSWLTVV.

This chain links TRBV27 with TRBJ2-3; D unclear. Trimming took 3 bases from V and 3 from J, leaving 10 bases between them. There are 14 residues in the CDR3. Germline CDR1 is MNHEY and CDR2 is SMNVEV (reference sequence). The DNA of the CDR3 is TGTGCCAGCAGTTTTTGGGCAAGGACAGATACGCAGTATTTT. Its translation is CASSFWARTDTQYF.

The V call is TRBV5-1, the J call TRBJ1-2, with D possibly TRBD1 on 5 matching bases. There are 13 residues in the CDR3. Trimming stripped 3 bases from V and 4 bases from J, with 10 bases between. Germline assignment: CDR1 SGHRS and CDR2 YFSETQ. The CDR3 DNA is TGCGCCAGCAGCTCCCAGGGAGGCTATGGCTACACCTTC. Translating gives CASSSQGGYGYTF.

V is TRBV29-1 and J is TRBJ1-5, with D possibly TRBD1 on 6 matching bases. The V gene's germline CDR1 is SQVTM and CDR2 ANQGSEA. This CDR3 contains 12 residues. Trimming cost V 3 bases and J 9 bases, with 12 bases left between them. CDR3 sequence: CSVETGGPPQHF. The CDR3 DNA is TGCAGCGTTGAGACAGGTGGGCCGCCCCAGCATTTT.

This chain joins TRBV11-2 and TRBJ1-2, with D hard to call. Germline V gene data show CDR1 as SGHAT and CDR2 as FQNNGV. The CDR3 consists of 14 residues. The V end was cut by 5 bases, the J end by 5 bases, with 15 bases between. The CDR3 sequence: CASSPGPGSYGYTF. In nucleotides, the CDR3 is TGTGCCAGCAGCCCAGGACCGGGGTCATATGGCTACACCTTC.

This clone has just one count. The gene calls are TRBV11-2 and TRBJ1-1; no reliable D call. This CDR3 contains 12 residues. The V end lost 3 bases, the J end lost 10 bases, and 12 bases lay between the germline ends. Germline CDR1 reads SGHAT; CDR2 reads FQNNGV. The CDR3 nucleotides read TGTGCCAGCAGCTTTAGTGAATCGGGAGCTTTCTTT. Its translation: CASSFSESGAFF.

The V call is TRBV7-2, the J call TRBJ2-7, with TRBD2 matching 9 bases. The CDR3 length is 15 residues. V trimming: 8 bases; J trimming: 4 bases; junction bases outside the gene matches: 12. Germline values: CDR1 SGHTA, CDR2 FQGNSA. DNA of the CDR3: TGTGCCAGCGGCATTGGAGGGACTAGCTTGTACGAGCAGTACTTC. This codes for CASGIGGTSLYEQYF. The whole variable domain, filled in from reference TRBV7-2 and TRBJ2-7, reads GAGVSQSPSNKVTEKGKDVELRCDPISGHTALYWYRQSLGQGLEFLIYFQGNSAPDKSGLPSDRFSAERTGGSVSTLTIQRTQQEDSAVYLCASGIGGTSLYEQYFGPGTRLTVT.

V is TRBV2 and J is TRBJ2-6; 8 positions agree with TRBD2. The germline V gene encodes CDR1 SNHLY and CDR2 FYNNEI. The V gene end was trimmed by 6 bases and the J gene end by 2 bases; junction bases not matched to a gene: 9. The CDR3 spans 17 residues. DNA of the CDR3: TGTGCCAGCAGCCCCGGCGGGGGGCTCACTGGGGCCAACGTCCTGACTTTC. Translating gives CASSPGGGLTGANVLTF.

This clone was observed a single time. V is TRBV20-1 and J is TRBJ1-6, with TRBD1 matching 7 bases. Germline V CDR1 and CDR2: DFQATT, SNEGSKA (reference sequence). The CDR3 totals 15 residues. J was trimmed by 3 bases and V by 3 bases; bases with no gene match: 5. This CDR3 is CSASGQDLYNSPLHF. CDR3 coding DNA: TGCAGTGCTAGTGGACAGGACCTCTATAATTCACCCCTCCACTTT.

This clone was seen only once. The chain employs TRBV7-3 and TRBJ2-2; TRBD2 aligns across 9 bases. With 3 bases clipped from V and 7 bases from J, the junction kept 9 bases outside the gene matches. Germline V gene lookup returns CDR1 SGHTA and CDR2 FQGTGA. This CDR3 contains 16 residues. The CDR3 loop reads CASSLRAGGPRGELFF. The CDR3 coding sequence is TGTGCCAGCAGCTTGAGGGCGGGAGGGCCGCGCGGGGAGCTGTTTTTT.

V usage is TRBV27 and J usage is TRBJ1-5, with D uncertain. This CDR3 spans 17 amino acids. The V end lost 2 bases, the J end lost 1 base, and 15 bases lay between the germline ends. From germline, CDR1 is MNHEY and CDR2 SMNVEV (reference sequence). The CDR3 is CASSLIGGAGSNQPQHF. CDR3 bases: TGTGCCAGCAGTTTAATTGGAGGAGCCGGGAGCAATCAGCCCCAGCATTTT.

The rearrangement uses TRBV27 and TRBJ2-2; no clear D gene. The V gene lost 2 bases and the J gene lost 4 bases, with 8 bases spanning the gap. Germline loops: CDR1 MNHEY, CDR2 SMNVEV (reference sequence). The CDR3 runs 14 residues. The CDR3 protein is CASSLQAFTGELFF. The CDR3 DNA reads TGTGCCAGCAGTTTACAGGCATTCACCGGGGAGCTGTTTTTT.